This T cell receptor (beta chain) was sequenced for a study of blood T cell repertoires in COVID-19. Looking at the study overall: Specimens from acute and convalescent COVID-19 originated in the United States, Italy and Spain.

The J segment lost 4 bases and the V segment lost 4 bases, leaving 5 bases of the junction unmatched. The CDR3 totals 16 residues. The germline gives CDR1 LGHDT, CDR2 YNNKEL (reference sequence). Assay: immunoSEQ multiplex PCR; the TCRdb copy retains only in-frame clones and omits some. The sample has about 370,000 clones, approximately 89% seen once; the top ten hold about 1.7%. Those who participated ranged in age from roughly 18 to 90 years and resided in about two dozen US areas. Clinical histories supplied by participants themselves formed the basis of cohort assignment. Two consecutive negative NP/OP PCR tests, clearance, or resolved symptoms defined Cohort 3 recovery.

Material: PBMCs or T cells enriched from blood (not recorded which). The chain couples TRBV3-1 (or the pseudogene TRBV3-2) to TRBJ2-2, with 11 nucleotides matching TRBD2. This clonotype was obtained from a woman younger than 45 who had recovered from COVID-19. The CDR3 region is CASSPYSGRATGELFF. The CDR3 DNA follows: TGTGCCAGCAGCCCCTATAGCGGGAGGGCCACCGGGGAGCTGTTTTTT.